This T cell receptor beta chain originates from a study of siplizumab effects on memory and regulatory T cells. Details on this clone: The antigen remains undetermined.

The CDR3 consists of 15 residues. Germline V lookup: CDR1 SGHDT, CDR2 YYEEEE. V was shortened by 0 bases and J by 5 bases, with 12 bases between the two germline ends. The method was immunoSEQ multiplex PCR; TCRdb's version includes in-frame clones alone and lacks a portion of them. The table records about 72,000 clones, roughly nine tenths of them present only once. Study findings and constraints: Of the alloreactive clones, only a minor fraction mapped to unstimulated subsets. The diversity of naive T cells seemed greater than that of memory cells, and their alloresponse contribution seemed major.

Sequences were obtained from CD8+ T cells sorted from blood. This receptor was taken from a human donor in good health. The gene calls are TRBV5-6 and TRBJ2-1, with D uncertain. CDR3 DNA sequence: TGTGCCAGCAGCTTGGTGTGGCTGCCCAACAATGAGCAGTTCTTC. Translation gives CASSLVWLPNNEQFF.